Below are 32 T cell receptor beta chains sequenced from a single sample in a study of cytomegalovirus exposure and HLA in healthy donors. The table came from immunoSEQ multiplex PCR; TCRdb's copy has only in-frame clones and leaves some out. The table shows about 130,000 clones, with nearly 90% occurring only once. The specimen sequenced was PBMCs. The receptors originated from a woman younger than 30 in good health and CMV-seronegative.

The J gene is TRBJ1-2, the V gene TRBV27, with D maybe TRBD1 (6 bases). Trimming shortened V by 2 bases and J by 3 bases, and 13 bases separated the two germline ends. Per the germline V gene, CDR1 is MNHEY and CDR2 is SMNVEV (reference sequence). The CDR3 extends over 15 amino acids. In DNA form, the CDR3 reads TGTGCCAGCAGTTTAAACGGACAGCAGGACTATGGCTACACCTTC. This translates into CASSLNGQQDYGYTF.

The chain combines TRBV30 with TRBJ2-1; 9 nucleotides agree with TRBD2. V shed 3 bases and J 0 bases; nucleotides not matched to a gene: 18. Germline assignment: CDR1 GTSNPN and CDR2 SVGIG (reference sequence). The CDR3 has 20 residues. The CDR3 protein is CAWRGGTSPTYYSSYNEQFF. In nucleotides, the CDR3 is TGTGCCTGGAGAGGAGGGACTAGCCCAACATACTATAGCTCCTACAATGAGCAGTTCTTC. Looking up the rest from reference TRBV30 and TRBJ2-1 gives the full variable domain: SQTIHQWPATLVQPVGSPLSLECTVEGTSNPNLYWYRQAAGRGLQLLFYSVGIGQISSEVPQNLSASRPQDRQFILSSKKLLLSDSGFYLCAWRGGTSPTYYSSYNEQFFGPGTRLTVL.

This chain joins TRBV6-5 and TRBJ1-1; D remains unclear. Germline V gene sequence: CDR1 MNHEY, CDR2 SVGAGI. This CDR3 comprises 13 residues. Trimming took 8 bases from V and 1 from J, leaving 11 bases between them. CDR3 sequence reads: CASVGRSNTEAFF. CDR3 nucleotides: TGTGCCAGCGTAGGCAGGTCGAACACTGAAGCTTTCTTT.

The chain links TRBV27 to TRBJ2-7, with 9 bases fitting TRBD1. The trim removed 5 bases at V and 1 base at J, leaving 6 bases unmatched. CDR1 and CDR2 (germline): MNHEY, SMNVEV (reference sequence). The CDR3 spans 15 residues. DNA of the CDR3: TGTGCCAGCAGTACTACCGGGACAGGGTCCTACGAGCAGTACTTC. Amino acids: CASSTTGTGSYEQYF.

The rearrangement joins TRBV2 to TRBJ2-7; 7 bases fit TRBD1. The CDR3 spans 14 residues. The germline V gene encodes CDR1 SNHLY and CDR2 FYNNEI. Losses at the gene ends were 6 bases for V and 2 bases for J; bases not matched to a gene: 7. CDR3 DNA sequence: TGTGCCAGCAGCCCCGGGACAGATACCTACGAGCAGTACTTC. Translation: CASSPGTDTYEQYF. The full variable domain, in which reference TRBV2 and TRBJ2-7 provide the parts outside the CDR3, is EPEVTQTPSHQVTQMGQEVILRCVPISNHLYFYWYRQILGQKVEFLVSFYNNEISEKSEIFDDQFSVERPDGSNFTLKIRSTKLEDSAMYFCASSPGTDTYEQYFGPGTRLTVT.

The DNA of the CDR3 is TGCGCCAGCAGCTTGGAGGTAGCCACTGAAGCTTTCTTT. Protein product: CASSLEVATEAFF. The V gene is TRBV5-1, the J gene TRBJ1-1; D unclear. The V end was cut by 0 bases, the J end by 4 bases, with 7 bases between. The germline V gene has CDR1 SGHRS and CDR2 YFSETQ. The CDR3 is 13 residues long.

The genes are TRBV27 and TRBJ2-2; 10 bases are shared with TRBD1. V lost 5 bases and J lost 7; bases outside the gene matches: 4. The CDR3 totals 14 residues. CDR1 is MNHEY and CDR2 is SMNVEV in the germline V gene (reference sequence). The CDR3 DNA sequence: TGTGCCAGCAGTGCGACAGGGGGCATCGGGGAGCTGTTTTTT. This translates into CASSATGGIGELFF.

V gene TRBV19 combines with J gene TRBJ1-1, with D tentatively TRBD1 (6 bases). Germline V lookup: CDR1 LNHDA, CDR2 SQIVND (reference sequence). V lost 8 bases to trimming and J lost 1 base, with 17 bases between them. CDR3 size: 15 residues. CDR3 bases: TGTGCCAGTCAAATGGGGCAGGGGAGGAACACTGAAGCTTTCTTT. Protein sequence: CASQMGQGRNTEAFF. Full variable domain (outside the CDR3, taken from reference TRBV19 and TRBJ1-1): DGGITQSPKYLFRKEGQNVTLSCEQNLNHDAMYWYRQDPGQGLRLIYYSQIVNDFQKGDIAEGYSVSREKKESFPLTVTSAQKNPTAFYLCASQMGQGRNTEAFFGQGTRLTVV.

This sequence joins TRBV28 and TRBJ2-7, with 7 bases that match TRBD2. Looked up from germline, CDR1 is MDHEN and CDR2 is SYDVKM. This CDR3 has 13 amino acids. Trimming at V came to 8 bases and at J to 4 bases, leaving 8 bases not matched to a gene. The CDR3 is CASAGTKDYEQYF. In nucleotides, the CDR3 is TGTGCCAGCGCCGGGACTAAAGATTACGAGCAGTACTTC.

This clone was counted once. The chain couples TRBV5-8 to TRBJ1-1; no clear D. Germline CDR1 is SGHTS and CDR2 is YDEGEE. V was trimmed by 4 bases and J by 11 bases, leaving 15 bases between them. This CDR3 spans 12 amino acids. CDR3 nucleotide sequence: TGTGCCAGCAGCGGAGACCCGCTGAAGGCTTTCTTT. Its protein is CASSGDPLKAFF.

This chain uses TRBV6-5 with TRBJ1-2; D unclear. Germline-derived CDR1 and CDR2 are MNHEY and SVGAGI. V lost 2 bases and J lost 8, with 9 bases in between. The CDR3 is 12 amino acids. CDR3 nucleotides: TGTGCCAGCAGTTACGGCGGGGAAGGCTACACCTTC. This encodes CASSYGGEGYTF.

The chain recombines TRBV7-9 with TRBJ2-2, with TRBD2 identical over 11 bases. This CDR3 has 16 amino acids. Germline V gene lookup returns CDR1 SEHNR and CDR2 FQNEAQ (reference sequence). The junction had 6 bases not matched to a gene; V was cut back by 6 bases and J by 3 bases. CDR3 sequence: CASSFIAGGDTGELFF. The CDR3 DNA is TGTGCCAGCAGTTTCATAGCGGGAGGGGACACCGGGGAGCTGTTTTTT.

The chain is built from TRBV27 and TRBJ1-2; tentative D call: TRBD1 (5 bases). The germline gives CDR1 MNHEY, CDR2 SMNVEV (reference sequence). The CDR3 sequence is 11 residues long. CDR3 sequence reads: CAAGNNYGYTF. CDR3 DNA: TGTGCGGCAGGGAACAACTATGGCTACACCTTC.

This clone occurred once. V gene TRBV10-3 combines with J gene TRBJ1-2; D may be TRBD1 (6 bases). Germline CDR1 ENHRY, CDR2 SYGVKD. CDR3 length: 15 residues. Trimming shortened V by 3 bases and J by 2 bases, and 13 bases separated the two germline ends. CDR3 coding DNA: TGTGCCATCAGTGACACAACAGGGAAGAACTATGGCTACACCTTC. It yields the protein CAISDTTGKNYGYTF.

This clone was picked up a small number of times. V gene TRBV11-1 combines with J gene TRBJ2-7, with D perhaps matching TRBD1 (6 bases). The CDR3 has 13 amino acids. V gave up 5 bases and J gave up 5 bases, with 13 bases separating them. Per germline, CDR1 SGHAT and CDR2 FQDESV (reference sequence). CDR3 amino acids: CASSQDRPHEQYV. In DNA, the CDR3 is TGTGCCAGCAGCCAAGACAGGCCACACGAGCAGTACGTC.

On this clone itself: At one of its ends the junction is not consistent with the germline gene, which may arise from a read error. The V and J genes are TRBV27 and TRBJ2-3, with a tentative D call TRBD2 (7 bases). From germline, CDR1 is MNHEY and CDR2 SMNVEV (reference sequence). This CDR3 comprises 15 residues. CDR3 sequence reads: CACRRGGGSPDTQYF. CDR3 coding DNA: TGTGCCTGCAGAAGGGGGGGCGGGAGCCCAGATACGCAGTATTTT.

The chain recombines TRBV27 with TRBJ1-4, with D maybe TRBD1 (6 bases). Deletions cut 6 bases from V and 8 bases from J, with 16 bases between. CDR3 length equals 14 residues. Germline V gene data show CDR1 as MNHEY and CDR2 as SMNVEV (reference sequence). In nucleotides, the CDR3 is TGTGCCAGCAGACCCGGACAGTCCGGAGAAAAACTGTTTTTT. Protein sequence: CASRPGQSGEKLFF.

V usage is TRBV27 and J usage is TRBJ1-1; 8 bases line up with TRBD1. The ends lost 4 bases at V and 5 bases at J; junction bases unmatched: 3. CDR1 is MNHEY and CDR2 is SMNVEV in the germline V gene (reference sequence). The CDR3 length is 13 residues. CDR3 coding DNA: TGTGCCAGCAGTTGGCAGGGGGCAACTGAAGCTTTCTTT. It is translated as CASSWQGATEAFF.

This clone has just one count. The chain is built from TRBV7-9 and TRBJ2-7; 8 positions match TRBD1. CDR3 length: 14 residues. Germline assignment: CDR1 SEHNR and CDR2 FQNEAQ (reference sequence). The junction had 5 bases not matched to a gene; V was cut back by 5 bases and J by 2 bases. The CDR3 reads CASSADRGAYEQYV. CDR3 nucleotides: TGTGCCAGCAGCGCAGACAGGGGAGCCTACGAGCAGTACGTC.

V and J are TRBV7-2 and TRBJ1-2; 7 bases agree with TRBD1. Germline CDR1 reads SGHTA; CDR2 reads FQGNSA. The CDR3 contains 14 residues. J lost 4 bases, V lost 5 bases, and 7 bases had no gene match. The DNA for the CDR3 is TGTGCCAGCAGCCCGGAGGGACAGCTCTATGGCTACACCTTC. Translating gives CASSPEGQLYGYTF.

V gene TRBV9 combines with J gene TRBJ2-1; 9 nucleotides match TRBD1. The CDR3 loop spans 14 amino acids. The V segment lost 2 bases and the J segment 9 bases; nucleotides outside the gene matches: 6. The germline CDR1 and CDR2 sequences are SGDLS and YYNGEE. This CDR3 is CASSVTQGAVEQFF. In DNA, the CDR3 is TGTGCCAGCAGCGTCACACAGGGGGCGGTTGAGCAGTTCTTC.

V and J are TRBV11-2 and TRBJ2-1; D is possibly TRBD2 (6 bases). V lost 1 base to trimming and J lost 10 bases, with 11 bases between them. The CDR3 length is 13 residues. Germline-derived CDR1 and CDR2 are SGHAT and FQNNGV. The CDR3 sequence: CASSLGTAGEQFF. In DNA form, the CDR3 reads TGTGCCAGCAGCTTAGGAACTGCGGGGGAGCAGTTCTTC.

The CDR3 here is CASRRSYNEQFF. CDR3 bases: TGTGCCAGCAGACGGTCCTACAATGAGCAGTTCTTC. The genes are TRBV6-1 and TRBJ2-1; unclear D gene. This CDR3 region has 12 residues. Trimming left V 6 bases short and J 1 base short, with 4 bases between. CDR1 is MNHNS and CDR2 is SASEGT in the germline V gene.

The J gene is TRBJ1-2, the V gene TRBV5-5, with TRBD1 as a possible D gene (5 bases). V lost 1 base and J lost 8, with 12 bases in between. CDR1 and CDR2 from the germline V gene are SGHKS and YYEKEE (reference sequence). The CDR3 has 13 amino acids. The CDR3 is CASSLLAGDGYTF. The CDR3, as DNA: TGTGCCAGCAGCTTGCTAGCGGGGGACGGCTACACCTTC.

This chain links TRBV29-1 with TRBJ1-2, with D possibly TRBD1 on 5 matching bases. The CDR3 is made up of 12 amino acids. Trimming took off 6 bases at V and 8 bases at J, with 16 bases between the two ends. Germline V gene sequence: CDR1 SQVTM, CDR2 ANQGSEA. The DNA for the CDR3 is TGCAGCGTCTCTCAGGGATTTGAGGGCTACACCTTC. It encodes CSVSQGFEGYTF.

The rearrangement links TRBV19 to TRBJ2-3, with 7 bases fitting TRBD2. The CDR3 is made up of 17 amino acids. Trimming removed 4 bases from V and 4 bases from J; junction bases left unmatched: 14. Per the germline V gene, CDR1 is LNHDA and CDR2 is SQIVND (reference sequence). The DNA for the CDR3 is TGTGCCAGTAGTACCAAGTGGGTGGCAGGGAGGGCAGATACGCAGTATTTT. It specifies CASSTKWVAGRADTQYF.

This rearrangement joins TRBV5-8 to TRBJ2-2; the D is unclear. Trimming took 0 bases from V and 0 from J, leaving 6 bases between them. Germline lookup yields CDR1 SGHTS and CDR2 YDEGEE. CDR3 length: 15 residues. CDR3 loop: CASSLGDSNTGELFF. As DNA, the CDR3 is TGTGCCAGCAGCTTGGGAGATTCGAACACCGGGGAGCTGTTTTTT.

The rearrangement links TRBV6-4 to TRBJ2-3; D is possibly TRBD1 (6 bases). Per the germline V gene, CDR1 is MRHNA and CDR2 is SNTAGT. The CDR3 sequence is 14 residues long. The germline V and J ends were trimmed by 4 bases and 0 bases, with 8 bases remaining between them. For the CDR3, the DNA is TGTGCCAGCAGTGCAGGACAGAGCACAGATACGCAGTATTTT. It is translated as CASSAGQSTDTQYF.

The chain employs TRBV9 and TRBJ2-1; 7 nucleotides line up with TRBD2. CDR1 is SGDLS and CDR2 is YYNGEE in the germline V gene. Unmatched junction bases numbered 10, after V lost 1 base and J lost 3 bases. The CDR3 is 17 residues long. CDR3 coding DNA: TGTGCCAGCAGCGTACAGGCGGGAGTAAGGGGCTACAATGAGCAGTTCTTC. This encodes CASSVQAGVRGYNEQFF.

CDR3 loop: CASKKRGSSTDTQYF. The DNA of the CDR3 is TGTGCCAGCAAGAAGCGGGGGTCTAGCACAGATACGCAGTATTTT. The chain recombines TRBV2 with TRBJ2-3; the match to TRBD2 covers 8 bases. J gave up 0 bases and V 7 bases, and 6 bases lay outside the gene matches. The CDR3 sequence is 15 residues long. The V gene's germline CDR1 is SNHLY and CDR2 FYNNEI.

V is TRBV5-1 and J is TRBJ2-1; TRBD2 matches 8 bases. In germline, CDR1 is SGHRS, CDR2 YFSETQ. The CDR3 has 15 amino acids. Trimming cost V 1 base and J 9 bases; bases outside gene matches: 9. CDR3 protein: CASSLTVAREVEQFF. The CDR3 DNA reads as TGCGCCAGCAGCTTGACGGTGGCGCGGGAGGTTGAGCAGTTCTTC.

The V call is TRBV30, the J call TRBJ2-5, with 7 bases fitting TRBD1. This CDR3 contains 13 residues. Per the germline V gene, CDR1 is GTSNPN and CDR2 is SVGIG (reference sequence). V dropped 1 base and J dropped 6; count of bases not matched to a gene: 5. The CDR3 here is CAWSGQGGKTQYF. The DNA of the CDR3 is TGTGCCTGGAGTGGACAGGGTGGGAAGACCCAGTACTTC. The complete variable domain, with remaining parts taken from reference TRBV30 and TRBJ2-5, reads SQTIHQWPATLVQPVGSPLSLECTVEGTSNPNLYWYRQAAGRGLQLLFYSVGIGQISSEVPQNLSASRPQDRQFILSSKKLLLSDSGFYLCAWSGQGGKTQYFGPGTRLLVL.